The present T cell receptor (beta chain) was sequenced within a study of identical twins. The CDR3 length is 10 residues. Germline lookup yields CDR1 SGHRS and CDR2 YFSETQ. V was pared by 7 bases and J by 7 bases, with 8 bases between. MiXCR, run by TCRdb on the 5' RACE reads, gives a single entry per CDR3 protein. The sample lists roughly 260,000 distinct CDR3 sequences, over 11% occurring once. The source of this sequence is a woman between 18 and 29 years old in good health. V is TRBV5-1 and J is TRBJ1-2; D is uncertain. The sequencing input was memory (CD45RO+) T cells sorted from blood. CDR3 coding DNA: TGCGCCAGCGGCCTTAGTGGCTACACCTTC. It specifies CASGLSGYTF.